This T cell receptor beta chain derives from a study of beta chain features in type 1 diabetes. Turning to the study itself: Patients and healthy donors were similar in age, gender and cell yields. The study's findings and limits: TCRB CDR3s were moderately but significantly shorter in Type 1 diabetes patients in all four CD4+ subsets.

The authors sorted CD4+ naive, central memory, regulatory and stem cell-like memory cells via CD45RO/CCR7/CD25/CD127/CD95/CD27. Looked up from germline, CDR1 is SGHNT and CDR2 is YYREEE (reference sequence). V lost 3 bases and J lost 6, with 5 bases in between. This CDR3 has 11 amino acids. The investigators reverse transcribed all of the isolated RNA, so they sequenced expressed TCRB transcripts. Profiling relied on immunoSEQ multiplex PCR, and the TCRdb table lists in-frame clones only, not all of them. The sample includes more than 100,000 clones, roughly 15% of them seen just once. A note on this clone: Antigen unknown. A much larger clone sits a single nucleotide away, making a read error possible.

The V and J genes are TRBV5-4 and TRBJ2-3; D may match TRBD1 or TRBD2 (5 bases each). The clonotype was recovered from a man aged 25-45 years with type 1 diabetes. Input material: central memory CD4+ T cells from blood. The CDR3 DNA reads TGTGCCAGCAGCTGGGGGGATACGCAGTATTTT. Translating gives CASSWGDTQYF.